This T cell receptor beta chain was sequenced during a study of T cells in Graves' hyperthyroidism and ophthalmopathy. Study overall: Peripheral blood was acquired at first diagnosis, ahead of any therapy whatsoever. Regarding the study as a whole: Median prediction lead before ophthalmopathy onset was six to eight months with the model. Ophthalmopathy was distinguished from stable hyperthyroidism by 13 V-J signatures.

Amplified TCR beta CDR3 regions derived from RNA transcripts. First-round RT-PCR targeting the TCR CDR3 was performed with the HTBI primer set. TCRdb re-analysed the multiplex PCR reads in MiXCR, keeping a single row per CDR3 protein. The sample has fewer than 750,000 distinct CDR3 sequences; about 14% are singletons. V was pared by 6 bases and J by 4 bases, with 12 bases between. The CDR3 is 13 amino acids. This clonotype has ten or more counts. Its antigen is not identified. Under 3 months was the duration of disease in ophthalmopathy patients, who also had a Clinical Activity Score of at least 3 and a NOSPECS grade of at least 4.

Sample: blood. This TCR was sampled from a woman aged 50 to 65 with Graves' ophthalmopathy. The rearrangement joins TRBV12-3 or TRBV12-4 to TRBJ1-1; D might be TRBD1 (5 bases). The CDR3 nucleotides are TGTGCCAGCAGCAACACAGGCCTCACTGAAGCTTTCTTT. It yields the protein CASSNTGLTEAFF.